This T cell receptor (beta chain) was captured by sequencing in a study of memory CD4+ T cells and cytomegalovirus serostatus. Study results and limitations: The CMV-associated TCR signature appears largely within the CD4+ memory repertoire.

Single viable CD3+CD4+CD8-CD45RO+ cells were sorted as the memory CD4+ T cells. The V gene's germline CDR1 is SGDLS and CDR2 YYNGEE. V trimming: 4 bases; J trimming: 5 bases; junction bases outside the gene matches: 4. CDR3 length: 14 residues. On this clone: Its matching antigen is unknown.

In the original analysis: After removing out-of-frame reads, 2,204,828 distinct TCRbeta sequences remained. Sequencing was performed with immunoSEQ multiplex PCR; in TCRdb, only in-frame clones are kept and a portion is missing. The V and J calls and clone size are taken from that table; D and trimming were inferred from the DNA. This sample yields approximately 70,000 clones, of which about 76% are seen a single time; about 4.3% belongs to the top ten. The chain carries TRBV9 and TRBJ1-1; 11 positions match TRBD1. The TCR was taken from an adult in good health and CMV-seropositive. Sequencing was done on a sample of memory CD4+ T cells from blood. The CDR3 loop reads CASSYGQGATEAFF. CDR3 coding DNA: TGTGCCAGCAGCTACGGACAGGGGGCGACTGAAGCTTTCTTT. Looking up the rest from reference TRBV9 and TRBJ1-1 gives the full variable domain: DSGVTQTPKHLITATGQRVTLRCSPRSGDLSVYWYQQSLDQGLQFLIQYYNGEERAKGNILERFSAQQFPDLHSELNLSSLELGDSALYFCASSYGQGATEAFFGQGTRLTVV.